The clone carrying this TCR beta chain showed up many times. Antigen: not known. The germline CDR1 and CDR2 sequences are KGHSH and LQKENI. The ends were cut back, 1 base at V and 11 bases at J, with 14 bases in the middle. The CDR3 spans 14 residues. This entry comes from a study of T-cell reconstitution after alpha-beta-depleted transplantation in children. Study-level results: Several hundred expanded graft clones reportedly gave rise to the alpha-beta T cells present about two months after transplant. Recipient T cells and thymic progenitors that survived were the source of the high TCRbeta diversity seen at day 60 in some patients. From newly produced T cells came most of the T-cell counts and diversity one year after transplant.

For TCRbeta, the library was prepared with unique molecular identifiers. Using its own MiXCR run on the PCR reads, TCRdb lists one record per CDR3 protein. The data contain 130,000 to 150,000 distinct CDR3 sequences, about 9% of them singletons. The sequence was obtained from a female patient aged 2-10 years who had a stem cell transplant for congenital amegakaryocytic thrombocytopenia, so the T cells may come from the graft donor. Sample: PBMCs, mostly from graft donor cells, taken 180 days after TCRalphabeta/CD19-depleted stem cell transplant. The rearrangement links TRBV18 to TRBJ1-4; D unresolved. CDR3 sequence reads: CASSPLYGPEKLFF. DNA of the CDR3: TGTGCCAGCTCACCACTCTACGGGCCCGAGAAACTGTTTTTT.